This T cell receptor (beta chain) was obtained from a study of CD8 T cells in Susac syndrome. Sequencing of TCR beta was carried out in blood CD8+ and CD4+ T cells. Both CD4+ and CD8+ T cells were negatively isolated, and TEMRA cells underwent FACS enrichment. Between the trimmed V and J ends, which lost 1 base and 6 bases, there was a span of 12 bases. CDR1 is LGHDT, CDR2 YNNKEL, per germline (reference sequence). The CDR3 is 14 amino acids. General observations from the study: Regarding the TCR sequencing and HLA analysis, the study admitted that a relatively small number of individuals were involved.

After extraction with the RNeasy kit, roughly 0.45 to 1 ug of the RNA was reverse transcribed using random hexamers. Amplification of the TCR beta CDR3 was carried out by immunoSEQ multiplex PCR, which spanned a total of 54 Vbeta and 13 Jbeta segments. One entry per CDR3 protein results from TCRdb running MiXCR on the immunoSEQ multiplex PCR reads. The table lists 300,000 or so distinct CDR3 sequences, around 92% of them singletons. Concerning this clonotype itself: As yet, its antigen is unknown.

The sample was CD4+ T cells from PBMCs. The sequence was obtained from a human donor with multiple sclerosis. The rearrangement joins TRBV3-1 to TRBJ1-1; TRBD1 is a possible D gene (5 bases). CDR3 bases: TGTGCCAGCAGCCAAGTTTTGTGGGGGGCTGAAGCTTTCTTT. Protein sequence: CASSQVLWGAEAFF.